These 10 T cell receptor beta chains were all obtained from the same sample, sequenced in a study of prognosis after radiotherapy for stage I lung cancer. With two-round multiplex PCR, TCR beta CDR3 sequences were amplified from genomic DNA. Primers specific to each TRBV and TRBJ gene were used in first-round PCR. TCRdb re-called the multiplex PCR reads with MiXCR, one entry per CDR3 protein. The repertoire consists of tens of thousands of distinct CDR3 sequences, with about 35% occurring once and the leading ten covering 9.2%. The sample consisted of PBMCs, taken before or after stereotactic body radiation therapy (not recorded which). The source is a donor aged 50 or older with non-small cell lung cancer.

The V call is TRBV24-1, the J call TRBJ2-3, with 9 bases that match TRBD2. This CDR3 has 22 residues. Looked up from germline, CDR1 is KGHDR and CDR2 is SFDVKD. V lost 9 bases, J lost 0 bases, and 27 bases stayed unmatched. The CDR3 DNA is TGTGCCACCGGGATGCGACCGCGGGTACTAGCGGGTTCATACCCTAGCACAGATACGCAGTATTTT. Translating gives CATGMRPRVLAGSYPSTDTQYF.

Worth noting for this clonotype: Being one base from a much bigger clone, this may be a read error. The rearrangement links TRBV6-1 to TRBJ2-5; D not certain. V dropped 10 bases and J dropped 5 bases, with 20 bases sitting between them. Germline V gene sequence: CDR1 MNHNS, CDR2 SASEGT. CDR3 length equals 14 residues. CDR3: CAISSRISGETQYF. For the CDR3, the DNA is TGTGCCATCAGCTCCCGGATTAGTGGGGAGACCCAGTACTTC.

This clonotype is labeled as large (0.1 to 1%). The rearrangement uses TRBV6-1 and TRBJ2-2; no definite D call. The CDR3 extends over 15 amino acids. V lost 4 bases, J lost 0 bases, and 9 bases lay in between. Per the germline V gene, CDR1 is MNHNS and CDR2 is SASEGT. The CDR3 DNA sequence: TGTGCCAGCAGTGGGCAGGAAACGAACACCGGGGAGCTGTTTTTT. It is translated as CASSGQETNTGELFF.

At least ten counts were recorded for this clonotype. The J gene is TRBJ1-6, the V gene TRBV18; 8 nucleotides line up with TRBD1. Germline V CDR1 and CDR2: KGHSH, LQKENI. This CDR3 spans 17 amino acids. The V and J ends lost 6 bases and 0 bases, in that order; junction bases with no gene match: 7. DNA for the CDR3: TGTGCCAGCTCCCCGGACAGGGCGAGCTCCTATAATTCACCCCTCCACTTT. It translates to CASSPDRASSYNSPLHF.

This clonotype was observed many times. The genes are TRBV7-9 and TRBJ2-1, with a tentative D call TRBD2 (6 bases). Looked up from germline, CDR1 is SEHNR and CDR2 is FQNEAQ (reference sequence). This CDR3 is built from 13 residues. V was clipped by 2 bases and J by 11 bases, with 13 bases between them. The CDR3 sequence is CASSLQRGDQQFF. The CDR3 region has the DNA TGTGCCAGCAGCTTACAACGCGGGGACCAGCAGTTCTTC.

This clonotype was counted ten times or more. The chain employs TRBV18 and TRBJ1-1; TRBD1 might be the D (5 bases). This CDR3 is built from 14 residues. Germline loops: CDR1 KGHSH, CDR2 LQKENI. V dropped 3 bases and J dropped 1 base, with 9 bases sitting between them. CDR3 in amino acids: CASSPFTGNTEAFF. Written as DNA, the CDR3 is TGTGCCAGCTCACCGTTTACAGGGAACACTGAAGCTTTCTTT. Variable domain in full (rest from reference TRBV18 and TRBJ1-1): NAGVMQNPRHLVRRRGQEARLRCSPMKGHSHVYWYRQLPEEGLKFMVYLQKENIIDESGMPKERFSAEFPKEGPSILRIQQVVRGDSAAYFCASSPFTGNTEAFFGQGTRLTVV.

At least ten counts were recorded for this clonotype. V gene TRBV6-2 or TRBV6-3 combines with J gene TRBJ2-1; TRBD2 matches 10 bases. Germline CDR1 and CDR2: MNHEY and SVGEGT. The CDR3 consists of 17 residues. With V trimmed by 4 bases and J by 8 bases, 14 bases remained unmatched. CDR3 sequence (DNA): TGTGCCAGCAGTTCCCTTCTAGCGGGAGAGCCTTTGTATGAGCAGTTCTTC. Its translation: CASSSLLAGEPLYEQFF.

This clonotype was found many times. The CDR3, as DNA: TGTGCCAGCAGCTCTTCTACGGGGTTAGATACGCAGTATTTT. Translation gives CASSSSTGLDTQYF. The genes are TRBV9 and TRBJ2-3; tentative D call: TRBD2 (5 bases). V was pared by 4 bases and J by 5 bases, with 14 bases between. Germline assignment: CDR1 SGDLS and CDR2 YYNGEE. The CDR3 covers 14 residues. The whole variable domain, remainder taken from reference TRBV9 and TRBJ2-3, is DSGVTQTPKHLITATGQRVTLRCSPRSGDLSVYWYQQSLDQGLQFLIQYYNGEERAKGNILERFSAQQFPDLHSELNLSSLELGDSALYFCASSSSTGLDTQYFGPGTRLTVL.

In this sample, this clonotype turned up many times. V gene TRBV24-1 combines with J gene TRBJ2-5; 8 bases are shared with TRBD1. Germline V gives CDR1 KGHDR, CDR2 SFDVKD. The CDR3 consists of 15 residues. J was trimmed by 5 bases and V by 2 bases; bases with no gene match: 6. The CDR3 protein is CATSDYLRGLETQYF. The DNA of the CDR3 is TGTGCCACCAGTGATTATCTCAGGGGGCTGGAGACCCAGTACTTC.

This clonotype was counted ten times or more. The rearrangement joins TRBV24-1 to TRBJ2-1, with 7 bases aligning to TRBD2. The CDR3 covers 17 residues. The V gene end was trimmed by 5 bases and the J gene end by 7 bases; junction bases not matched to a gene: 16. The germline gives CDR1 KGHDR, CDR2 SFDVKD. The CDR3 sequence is CATSVGAGTRPGNEQFF. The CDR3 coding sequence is TGTGCCACCAGTGTAGGAGCGGGGACCCGTCCGGGGAATGAGCAGTTCTTC.